What follows is one TCR beta chain and its context. Antigen unknown. The J segment lost 7 bases and the V segment lost 7 bases, leaving 6 bases of the junction unmatched. Germline CDR1 and CDR2: MNHNS and SASEGT. CDR3 length equals 13 residues. PCR used 60 Vbeta primers and 13 Jbeta primers. Per the authors' pipeline: Unique TCR beta chains totaled some 80 million in a later count, with around 11 million of them shared. Measured with immunoSEQ multiplex PCR; TCRdb has only the in-frame clones, and not every one. That table is the source of V, J and clone size, and D and trimming were worked out from the DNA. The sample has roughly 140,000 clones; about 75% are singletons. The record originates from a study of cytomegalovirus exposure and HLA in healthy donors. The overall study: Genetic ancestry analysis placed around 76% of the 398 donors that were genotyped in the Caucasian-associated cluster. General study findings and limits: Rarity held for most TCR sequences, but there were some public TCRs that occurred in many donors. Later analysis associated a missense DCLRE1C variant with TCR beta V- and J-gene trimming.

The sample comprised PBMCs. The clonotype was recovered from a man between 18 and 35 years old in good health and CMV-seronegative. V gene TRBV6-1 combines with J gene TRBJ2-1, with 8 positions matching TRBD1. This CDR3 reads CASTPWTGNEQFF. For the CDR3, the DNA is TGTGCCAGCACTCCCTGGACAGGGAATGAGCAGTTCTTC.